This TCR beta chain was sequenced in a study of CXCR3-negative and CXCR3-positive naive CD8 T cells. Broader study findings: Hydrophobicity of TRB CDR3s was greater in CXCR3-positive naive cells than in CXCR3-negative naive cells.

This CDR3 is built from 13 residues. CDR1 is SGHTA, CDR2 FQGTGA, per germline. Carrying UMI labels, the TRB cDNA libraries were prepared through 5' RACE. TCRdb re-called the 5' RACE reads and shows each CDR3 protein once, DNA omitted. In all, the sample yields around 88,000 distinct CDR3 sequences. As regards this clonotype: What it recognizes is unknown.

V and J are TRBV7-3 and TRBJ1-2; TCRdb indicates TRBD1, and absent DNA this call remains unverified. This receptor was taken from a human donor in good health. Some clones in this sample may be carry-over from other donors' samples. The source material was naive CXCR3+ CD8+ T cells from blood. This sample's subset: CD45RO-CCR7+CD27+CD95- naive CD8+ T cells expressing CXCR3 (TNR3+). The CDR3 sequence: CASSSEGARGYTF.